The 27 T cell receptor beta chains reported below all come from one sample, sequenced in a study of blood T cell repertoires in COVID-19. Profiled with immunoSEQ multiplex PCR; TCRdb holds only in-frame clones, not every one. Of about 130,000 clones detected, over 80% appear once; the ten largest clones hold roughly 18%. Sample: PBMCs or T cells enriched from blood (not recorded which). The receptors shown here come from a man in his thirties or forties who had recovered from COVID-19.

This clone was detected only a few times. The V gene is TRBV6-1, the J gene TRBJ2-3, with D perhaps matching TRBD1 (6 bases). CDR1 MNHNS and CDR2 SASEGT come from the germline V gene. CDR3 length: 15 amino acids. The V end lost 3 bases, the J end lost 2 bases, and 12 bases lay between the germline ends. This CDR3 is CASSDPGVDTDTQYF. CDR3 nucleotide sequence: TGTGCCAGCAGTGACCCAGGGGTAGACACAGATACGCAGTATTTT.

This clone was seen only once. The CDR3 coding sequence is TGTGCCAGTGCTCGGACAGGGGGACCCTCCTACAATGAGCAGTTCTTC. Its protein product is CASARTGGPSYNEQFF. The rearrangement uses TRBV19 and TRBJ2-1; TRBD1 matches at 10 bases. This CDR3 region has 16 residues. The V and J ends lost 8 bases and 0 bases, in that order; junction bases with no gene match: 7. Per germline, CDR1 LNHDA and CDR2 SQIVND (reference sequence).

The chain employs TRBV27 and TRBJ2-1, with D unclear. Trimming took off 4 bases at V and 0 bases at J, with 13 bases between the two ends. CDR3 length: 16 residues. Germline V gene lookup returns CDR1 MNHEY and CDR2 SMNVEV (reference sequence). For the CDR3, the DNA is TGTGCCAGCAGTTCCCCTGACTCGAGCTCCTACAATGAGCAGTTCTTC. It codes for CASSSPDSSSYNEQFF.

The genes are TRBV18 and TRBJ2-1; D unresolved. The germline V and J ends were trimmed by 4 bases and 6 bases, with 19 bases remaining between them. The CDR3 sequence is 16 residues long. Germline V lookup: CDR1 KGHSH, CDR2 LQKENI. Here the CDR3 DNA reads TGTGCCAGCTCACTCGCCCTAGAAGTGGCGTCCAATGAGCAGTTCTTC. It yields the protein CASSLALEVASNEQFF. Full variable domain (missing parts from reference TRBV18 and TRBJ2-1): NAGVMQNPRHLVRRRGQEARLRCSPMKGHSHVYWYRQLPEEGLKFMVYLQKENIIDESGMPKERFSAEFPKEGPSILRIQQVVRGDSAAYFCASSLALEVASNEQFFGPGTRLTVL.

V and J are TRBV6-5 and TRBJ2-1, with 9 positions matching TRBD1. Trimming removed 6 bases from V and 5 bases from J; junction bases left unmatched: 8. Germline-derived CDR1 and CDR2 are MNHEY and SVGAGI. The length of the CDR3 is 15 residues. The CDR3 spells CASSRQGGPNNEQFF. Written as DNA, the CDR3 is TGTGCCAGCAGCCGACAGGGGGGGCCAAACAATGAGCAGTTCTTC.

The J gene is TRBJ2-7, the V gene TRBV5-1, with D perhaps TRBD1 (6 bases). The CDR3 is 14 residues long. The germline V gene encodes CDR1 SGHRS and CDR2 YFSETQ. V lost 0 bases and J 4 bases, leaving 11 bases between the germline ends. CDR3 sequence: CASSLVPGQYEQYF. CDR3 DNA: TGCGCCAGCAGCTTGGTGCCAGGACAGTACGAGCAGTACTTC. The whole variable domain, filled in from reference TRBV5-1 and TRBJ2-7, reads KAGVTQTPRYLIKTRGQQVTLSCSPISGHRSVSWYQQTPGQGLQFLFEYFSETQRNKGNFPGRFSGRQFSNSRSEMNVSTLELGDSALYLCASSLVPGQYEQYFGPGTRLTVT.

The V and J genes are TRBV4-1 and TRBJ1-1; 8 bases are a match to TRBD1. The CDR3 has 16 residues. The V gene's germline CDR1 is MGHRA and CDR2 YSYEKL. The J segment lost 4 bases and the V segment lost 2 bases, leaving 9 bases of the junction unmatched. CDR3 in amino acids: CASSQPGQGRSTEAFF. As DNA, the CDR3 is TGCGCCAGCAGCCAACCAGGACAGGGACGGAGCACTGAAGCTTTCTTT.

The CDR3 DNA follows: TGTGCCAGCAGCGACAGGGGGTCAGGGGGCTACGAGCAGTACGTC. Translating gives CASSDRGSGGYEQYV. This chain uses TRBV7-6 with TRBJ2-7; 9 nucleotides agree with TRBD1. CDR1 is SGHVS and CDR2 is FNYEAQ in the germline V gene. J gave up 3 bases and V 5 bases, and 8 bases lay outside the gene matches. The CDR3 contains 15 residues.

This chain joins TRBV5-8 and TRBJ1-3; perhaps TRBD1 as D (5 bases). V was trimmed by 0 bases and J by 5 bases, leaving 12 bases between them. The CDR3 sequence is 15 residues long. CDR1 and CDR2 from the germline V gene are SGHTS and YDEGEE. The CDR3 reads CASSLGGTGRNTIYF. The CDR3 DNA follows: TGTGCCAGCAGCTTGGGCGGGACGGGGAGAAACACCATATATTTT.

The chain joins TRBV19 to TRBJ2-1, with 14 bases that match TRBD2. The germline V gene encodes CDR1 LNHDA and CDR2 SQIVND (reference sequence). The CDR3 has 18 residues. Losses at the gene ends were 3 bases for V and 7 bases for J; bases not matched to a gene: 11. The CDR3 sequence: CASSIPRLAGGPSNEQFF. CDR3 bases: TGTGCCAGTAGTATCCCGAGACTAGCGGGAGGGCCTTCAAATGAGCAGTTCTTC. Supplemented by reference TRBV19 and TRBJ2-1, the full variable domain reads DGGITQSPKYLFRKEGQNVTLSCEQNLNHDAMYWYRQDPGQGLRLIYYSQIVNDFQKGDIAEGYSVSREKKESFPLTVTSAQKNPTAFYLCASSIPRLAGGPSNEQFFGPGTRLTVL.

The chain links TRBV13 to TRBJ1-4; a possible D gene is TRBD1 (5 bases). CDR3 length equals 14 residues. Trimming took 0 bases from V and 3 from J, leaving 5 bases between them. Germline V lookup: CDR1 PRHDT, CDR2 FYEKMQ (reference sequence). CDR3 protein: CASSLGRANEKLFF. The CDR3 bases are TGTGCCAGCAGCTTAGGCAGGGCTAATGAAAAACTGTTTTTT.

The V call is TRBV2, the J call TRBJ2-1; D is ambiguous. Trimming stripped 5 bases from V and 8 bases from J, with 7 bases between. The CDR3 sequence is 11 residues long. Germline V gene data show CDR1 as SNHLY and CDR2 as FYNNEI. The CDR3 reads CASSPKYEQFF. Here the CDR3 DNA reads TGTGCCAGCAGTCCTAAGTATGAGCAGTTCTTC.

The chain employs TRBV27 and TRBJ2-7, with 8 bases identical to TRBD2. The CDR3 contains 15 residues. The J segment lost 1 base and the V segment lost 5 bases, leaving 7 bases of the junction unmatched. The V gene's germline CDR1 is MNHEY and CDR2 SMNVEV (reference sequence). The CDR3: CASSPAGLESYEQYF. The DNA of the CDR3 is TGTGCCAGCAGTCCGGCGGGACTAGAGTCCTACGAGCAGTACTTC.

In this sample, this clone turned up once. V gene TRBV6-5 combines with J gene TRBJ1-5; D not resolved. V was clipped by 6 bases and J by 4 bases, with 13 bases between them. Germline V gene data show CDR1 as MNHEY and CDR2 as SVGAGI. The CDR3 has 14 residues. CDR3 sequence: CASRGLLRNQPQHF. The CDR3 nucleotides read TGTGCCAGCAGAGGACTTCTTAGAAATCAGCCCCAGCATTTT.

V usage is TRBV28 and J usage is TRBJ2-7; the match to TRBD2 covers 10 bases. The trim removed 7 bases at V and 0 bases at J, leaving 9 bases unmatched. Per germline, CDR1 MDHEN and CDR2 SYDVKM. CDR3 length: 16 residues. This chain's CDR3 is CASIGAASGSSYEQYF. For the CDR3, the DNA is TGTGCCAGCATCGGGGCAGCTAGCGGGAGCTCCTACGAGCAGTACTTC.

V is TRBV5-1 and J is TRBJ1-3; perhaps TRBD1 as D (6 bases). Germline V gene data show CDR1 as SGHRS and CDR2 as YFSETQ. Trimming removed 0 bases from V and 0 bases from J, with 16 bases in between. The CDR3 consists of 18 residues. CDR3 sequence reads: CASSLAGQSTSSGNTIYF. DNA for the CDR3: TGCGCCAGCAGCTTGGCAGGACAGTCGACAAGCTCTGGAAACACCATATATTTT. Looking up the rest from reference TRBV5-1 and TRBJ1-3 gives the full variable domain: KAGVTQTPRYLIKTRGQQVTLSCSPISGHRSVSWYQQTPGQGLQFLFEYFSETQRNKGNFPGRFSGRQFSNSRSEMNVSTLELGDSALYLCASSLAGQSTSSGNTIYFGEGSWLTVV.

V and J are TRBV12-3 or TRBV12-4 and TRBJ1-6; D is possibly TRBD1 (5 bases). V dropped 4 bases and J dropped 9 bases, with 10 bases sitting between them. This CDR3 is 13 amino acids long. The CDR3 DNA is TGTGCCAGCAGTTCAGGGTTGGGTTCACCCCTCCACTTT. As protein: CASSSGLGSPLHF.

Here the CDR3 DNA reads TGTGCCAGCAGTCCTCAGATCTCTGGGGCCAACGTCCTGACTTTC. It is translated as CASSPQISGANVLTF. This chain connects TRBV27 to TRBJ2-6; D remains unclear. Trimming removed 5 bases at V and 0 bases at J, with 8 bases between. The CDR3 spans 15 residues. CDR1 is MNHEY and CDR2 is SMNVEV in the germline V gene (reference sequence).

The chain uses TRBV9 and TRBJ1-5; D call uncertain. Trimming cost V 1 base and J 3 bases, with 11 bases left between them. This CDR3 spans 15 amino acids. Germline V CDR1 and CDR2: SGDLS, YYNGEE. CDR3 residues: CASSVSGFDNQPQHF. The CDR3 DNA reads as TGTGCCAGCAGCGTATCGGGGTTCGACAATCAGCCCCAGCATTTT.

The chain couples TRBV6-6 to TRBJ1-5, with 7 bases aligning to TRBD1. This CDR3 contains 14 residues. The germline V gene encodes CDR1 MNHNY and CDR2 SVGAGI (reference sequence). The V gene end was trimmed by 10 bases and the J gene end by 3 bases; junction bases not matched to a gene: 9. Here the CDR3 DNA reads TGTGCCACTAGAGAAGACAGGGCCAATCAGCCCCAGCATTTT. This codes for CATREDRANQPQHF.

This CDR3 reads CASSQEFVRGLVNEQFF. The CDR3 DNA reads TGCGCCAGCAGCCAAGAATTTGTAAGGGGGCTTGTAAATGAGCAGTTCTTC. This rearrangement joins TRBV4-1 to TRBJ2-1, with 7 positions matching TRBD1. From germline, CDR1 is MGHRA and CDR2 YSYEKL. The CDR3 loop spans 17 amino acids. J gave up 7 bases and V 0 bases, and 12 bases lay outside the gene matches.

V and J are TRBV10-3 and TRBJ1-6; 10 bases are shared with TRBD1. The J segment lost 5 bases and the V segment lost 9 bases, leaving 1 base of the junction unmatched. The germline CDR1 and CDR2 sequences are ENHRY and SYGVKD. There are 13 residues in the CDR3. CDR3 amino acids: CAIGTGDNSPLHF. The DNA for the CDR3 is TGTGCCATAGGGACAGGGGATAATTCACCCCTCCACTTT.

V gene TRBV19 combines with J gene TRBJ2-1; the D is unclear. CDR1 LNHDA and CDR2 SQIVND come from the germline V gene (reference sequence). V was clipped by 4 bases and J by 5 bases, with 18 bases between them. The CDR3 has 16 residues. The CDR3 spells CASSTRASLTHNEQFF. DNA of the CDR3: TGTGCCAGTAGTACCCGCGCATCCCTCACCCACAATGAGCAGTTCTTC.

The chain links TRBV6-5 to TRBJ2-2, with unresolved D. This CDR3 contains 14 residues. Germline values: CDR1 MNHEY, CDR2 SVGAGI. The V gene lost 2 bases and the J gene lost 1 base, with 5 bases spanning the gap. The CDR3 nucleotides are TGTGCCAGCAGTTACGGAGTGAACACCGGGGAGCTGTTTTTT. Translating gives CASSYGVNTGELFF.

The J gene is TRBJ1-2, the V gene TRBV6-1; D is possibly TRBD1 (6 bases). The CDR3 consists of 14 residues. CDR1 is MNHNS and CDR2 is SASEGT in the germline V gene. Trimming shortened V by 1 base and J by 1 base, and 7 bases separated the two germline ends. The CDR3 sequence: CASSEGQVNYGYTF. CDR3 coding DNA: TGTGCCAGCAGTGAAGGACAGGTTAACTATGGCTACACCTTC.

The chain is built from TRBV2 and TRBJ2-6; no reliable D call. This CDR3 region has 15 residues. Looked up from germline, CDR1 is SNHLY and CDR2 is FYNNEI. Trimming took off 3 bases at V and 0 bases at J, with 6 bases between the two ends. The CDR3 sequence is CASSDGYSGANVLTF. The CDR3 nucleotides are TGTGCCAGCAGTGACGGTTACTCTGGGGCCAACGTCCTGACTTTC.

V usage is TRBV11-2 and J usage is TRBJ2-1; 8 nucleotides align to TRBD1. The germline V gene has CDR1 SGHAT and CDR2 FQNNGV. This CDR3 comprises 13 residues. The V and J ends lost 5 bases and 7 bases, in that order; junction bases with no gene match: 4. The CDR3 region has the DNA TGTGCCAGCAGCCTGCGACAGGGGAATGAGCAGTTCTTC. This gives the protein CASSLRQGNEQFF.